This T cell receptor beta chain was sequenced for a study of T cells after posttransplantation cyclophosphamide. Profiling relied on immunoSEQ multiplex PCR, and the TCRdb table lists in-frame clones only, not all of them. The profile shows more than 30,000 clones, around nine tenths of them singletons. The naive gate required viable CD3+CD4+ or CD3+CD8+ cells with CCR7+CD45RA+CD45RO-CD95-CD27+CD28+ phenotype. The CDR3 runs 17 residues. V lost 1 base to trimming and J lost 0 bases, with 10 bases between them. CDR1 MNHEY and CDR2 SMNVEV come from the germline V gene (reference sequence). The genes are TRBV27 and TRBJ2-6; D unresolved. The sequence was obtained from an older woman in good health, CMV-negative, and a related stem cell transplant donor. The material sequenced was naive CD4+ T cells sorted from PBMCs. CDR3 bases: TGTGCCAGCAGTTTATTTCTTAGAAGCTCTGGGGCCAACGTCCTGACTTTC. Encoded protein: CASSLFLRSSGANVLTF. Full variable domain (missing parts from reference TRBV27 and TRBJ2-6): EAQVTQNPRYLITVTGKKLTVTCSQNMNHEYMSWYRQDPGLGLRQIYYSMNVEVTDKGDVPEGYKVSRKEKRNFPLILESPSPNQTSLYFCASSLFLRSSGANVLTFGAGSRLTVL.